This entry concerns a single TCR beta chain. Its matching antigen is unknown. As the CDR3 is not closed by the conserved phenylalanine or tryptophan, this likely results from a read error. It is unclear where the CDR3 begins or ends on the DNA, so no DNA is shown, and the CDR3 is as TCRdb lists it. The data derive from a study of shared clonotypes between healthy human individuals. Study findings and constraints: Only blood was sampled, and tissue TCR repertoires likely differ from blood ones. Generation probability values for non-shared clonotypes were lower than those for clonotypes shared by all four donors. Clonotype sharing levels among donors were expected to vary with sequencing depth.

Germline CDR1 reads SGHNT; CDR2 reads YENEEA. The CDR3 region is 9 residues in length, termini included. Original handling: From ImmunoSEQ came sequences covering only the junction and carrying no quality scores, so filtering differed. Data came from immunoSEQ multiplex PCR; TCRdb stores just in-frame clones and leaves some out. That table supplies the V and J calls and clone size; D and trimming were determined from the DNA. The profile shows some 2 million clones, over 85% of them singletons. The sequence came from a man in his late teens or twenties in good health. Sequenced input: naive CD4+ T cells sorted from blood. Subset indicated: CD45RA+ positively selected. The chain couples TRBV11-3 to TRBJ2-7. CDR3 in amino acids: CASSLKPPP.